Listed below are T cell receptor beta chains from one sample, sequenced in a study of blood T cell repertoires in COVID-19. The assay was immunoSEQ multiplex PCR, and TCRdb's table has in-frame clones only and misses some. Counted here are about 140,000 clones, 70% to 90% occurring once; the ten biggest clones make up 1.5% to 2%. Source material: peripheral blood. These receptors all come from a man aged 65 to 85 with acute or convalescent COVID-19. Each CDR3 is given with its conserved first and last residue. The D gene is left open where the match is weak. Only some rows state a clone size, as once, few, many or a class for expanded clones.

j_gene | abundance | len | v_gene | d_gene | CDR3nt | CDR3aa
TRBJ1-6 | NA | 14 | TRBV19 | TRBD1 | TGTGCCAGTTGCGGACAGGGGAACAGCTCACCCCTCCACTTT | CASCGQGNSSPLHF
TRBJ2-7 | NA | 15 | TRBV27 | TRBD1 | TGTGCCAGCAGTTTAACGGGACAGTACACCCTCGAGCAGTACTTC | CASSLTGQYTLEQYF
TRBJ1-6 | NA | 14 | TRBV9 | NA | TGTGCCAGCAGCGACGGACAAAGCGATTCACCCCTCCACTTT | CASSDGQSDSPLHF
TRBJ1-5 | NA | 14 | TRBV7-2 | NA | TGTGCCAGCAGCTTATTTTTGGCCGATCAGCCCCAGCATTTT | CASSLFLADQPQHF
TRBJ1-5 | once | 19 | TRBV2 | TRBD1 | TGTGCCAGCAGTTTTCCGGACAGGGGCCCCAATCGTAGAAATCAGCCCCAGCATTTT | CASSFPDRGPNRRNQPQHF
TRBJ2-7 | NA | 14 | TRBV3-1/TRBV3-2 | TRBD2 | TGTGCCAGCAGCCAGGGGGGGGAGGGCTACGAGCAGTACTTC | CASSQGGEGYEQYF
TRBJ2-2 | NA | 14 | TRBV5-4 | NA | TGTGCCAGCAGACCCAGGGGGAACACCGGGGAGCTGTTTTTT | CASRPRGNTGELFF
TRBJ2-2 | NA | 16 | TRBV7-9 | NA | TGTGCCAGCAGCTTAGGGCAGGGTATAGACACCGGGGAGCTGTTTTTT | CASSLGQGIDTGELFF
TRBJ2-3 | NA | 15 | TRBV5-1 | TRBD2 | TGCGCCAGCAGCTCTATGGGGGGGACCCGAGATACGCAGTATTTT | CASSSMGGTRDTQYF
TRBJ2-3 | NA | 17 | TRBV4-1 | TRBD2 | TGCGCCAGCAGCCAAGCTAGCGGGGGGGCTTCGGCAGATACGCAGTATTTT | CASSQASGGASADTQYF
TRBJ2-7 | NA | 14 | TRBV21-1 | NA | TGTGCCAGCAGCAATCGGACAGGGTTGCACGAGCAGTACTTC | CASSNRTGLHEQYF
TRBJ1-2 | NA | 14 | TRBV9 | TRBD1 | TGTGCCAGCAGCCCCGGGACAGAGGCCTATGGCTACACCTTC | CASSPGTEAYGYTF
TRBJ1-5 | NA | 13 | TRBV28 | TRBD1 | TGTGCCAGCAGTTTGGGACAGAATCAGCCCCAGCATTTT | CASSLGQNQPQHF
TRBJ2-2 | once | 11 | TRBV11-1 | NA | TGTGCCAGCAGCCTCTTCGGGGAGCTGTTTTTT | CASSLFGELFF
TRBJ1-5 | once | 14 | TRBV19 | NA | TGTGCCAGTAGTATGGGGCAGCTAAATCAGCCCCAGCATTTT | CASSMGQLNQPQHF
TRBJ1-6 | NA | 14 | TRBV6-6 | NA | TGTGCCGCCGGAGGGTCAGCCGATTCTTCACCCCTCCACTTT | CAAGGSADSSPLHF
TRBJ2-7 | NA | 13 | TRBV19 | NA | TGTGCCAGTAGTCTGTGGGGGCGATACGAGCAGTACTTC | CASSLWGRYEQYF
TRBJ2-6 | once | 16 | TRBV5-1 | NA | TGCGCCAGCAGCTTGTTAGGAGGCTCTGGGGCCAACGTCCTGACTTTC | CASSLLGGSGANVLTF
TRBJ2-5 | NA | 13 | TRBV9 | NA | TGTGCCAGCAGCGCCACCCAGAAAGAGACCCAGTACTTC | CASSATQKETQYF
TRBJ2-1 | NA | 16 | TRBV13 | NA | TGTGCCAGCAGCTTAAGACCAGGGACTCTCTACAATGAGCAGTTCTTC | CASSLRPGTLYNEQFF
TRBJ1-1 | NA | 14 | TRBV3-1/TRBV3-2 | NA | TGTGCCAGCAGCCAAGGACAGACCAGACTTGAAGCTTTCTTT | CASSQGQTRLEAFF
TRBJ2-1 | NA | 19 | TRBV7-9 | TRBD1 | TGTGCCAGCAGCTTAGCGAGGGACAGAAGATTATGGACCTACAATGAGCAGTTCTTC | CASSLARDRRLWTYNEQFF
TRBJ1-1 | few | 13 | TRBV2 | TRBD1 | TGTGCCAGCAAAAGCGAGACAGGGACTGAAGCTTTCTTT | CASKSETGTEAFF
TRBJ2-7 | NA | 16 | TRBV11-2 | TRBD2 | TGTGCCAGCAGCCCCGGGACTAGCGGGATCTCCTACGAGCAGTACTTC | CASSPGTSGISYEQYF
TRBJ2-7 | NA | 13 | TRBV5-1 | NA | TGCGCCAGCAGCTTGGCGGCGGGCTACGAGCAGTACTTC | CASSLAAGYEQYF
TRBJ1-3 | NA | 16 | TRBV6-5 | TRBD1 | TGTGCCAGCAGTTACTCGGGACAGGGCCCTGGAAACACCATATATTTT | CASSYSGQGPGNTIYF
TRBJ1-5 | NA | 14 | TRBV9 | TRBD1 | TGTGCCAGCAGCGACCGACAGGGCGATCAGCCCCAGCATTTT | CASSDRQGDQPQHF
TRBJ1-2 | NA | 15 | TRBV28 | TRBD1 | TGTGCCAGCGGACTTACAGGGGGGAGAGGGTATGGCTACACCTTC | CASGLTGGRGYGYTF
TRBJ1-4 | once | 15 | TRBV5-1 | TRBD1 | TGCGCCAGCAGCTTAGGTTGGACAGGAGGGGAAAAACTGTTTTTT | CASSLGWTGGEKLFF
TRBJ1-1 | NA | 15 | TRBV7-9 | TRBD1 | TGTGCCAGCAGCTTAGGGACAGGGGCGAACACTGAAGCTTTCTTT | CASSLGTGANTEAFF
TRBJ1-3 | NA | 17 | TRBV9 | NA | TGTGCCAGCAGCGTCGTATCGAGGGTTAGCACTGGAAACACCATATATTTT | CASSVVSRVSTGNTIYF
TRBJ2-1 | NA | 14 | TRBV27 | NA | TGTGCCAGCAGACCCCGAGTCAGGGACAATGAGCAGTTCTTC | CASRPRVRDNEQFF
TRBJ1-1 | NA | 15 | TRBV5-1 | NA | TGCGCCAGCAGCGGAGGTCGGGTCCAAGCAGGTGAAGCTTTCTTT | CASSGGRVQAGEAFF
TRBJ1-3 | NA | 15 | TRBV1 | NA | TGCGCCAGCAGCCAAGATCCAGGGGAGGGAGACACCATATATTTT | CASSQDPGEGDTIYF
TRBJ2-5 | NA | 14 | TRBV19 | TRBD2 | TGTGCCAGTAGTAAGCGGGGGGGCGGAGAGACCCAGTACTTC | CASSKRGGGETQYF
TRBJ2-2 | NA | 17 | TRBV4-2 | TRBD1 | TGTGCCAGCAGCAGACGGGTAGGGGGCATAAACACCGGGGAGCTGTTTTTT | CASSRRVGGINTGELFF
TRBJ1-2 | NA | 14 | TRBV5-1 | NA | TGCGCCAGCAGCCCCCCCCAGGGGATCTATGGCTACACCTTC | CASSPPQGIYGYTF
TRBJ2-3 | NA | 17 | TRBV28 | TRBD2 | TGTGCCAGCAGTTTATTTGCGGGAGAGTTGGGCACAGATACGCAGTATTTT | CASSLFAGELGTDTQYF
TRBJ2-2 | NA | 14 | TRBV6-5 | NA | TGTGCCAGCAGGGGGCCATCGAACACCGGGGAGCTGTTTTTT | CASRGPSNTGELFF
TRBJ1-2 | NA | 11 | TRBV19 | NA | TGTGCCAGTAGTGCGGCAAGTCGCTACACCTTC | CASSAASRYTF
TRBJ1-2 | NA | 14 | TRBV7-9 | NA | TGTGCCAGCAGCACCCTTAGCGGGCCCTATGGCTACACCTTC | CASSTLSGPYGYTF
TRBJ1-2 | NA | 14 | TRBV4-2 | TRBD1 | TGTGCCAGCAGCCAAAGGACAGGATACGAAGGCTACACCTTC | CASSQRTGYEGYTF
TRBJ2-3 | NA | 15 | TRBV18 | NA | TGTGCCAGCTCACCACCATGGGTTGGGGCCGATACGCAGTATTTT | CASSPPWVGADTQYF
TRBJ2-2 | few | 15 | TRBV11-2 | NA | TGTGCCAGCAGCTTATCCGACAGGAACACCGGGGAGCTGTTTTTT | CASSLSDRNTGELFF
TRBJ1-4 | NA | 16 | TRBV19 | NA | TGTGCCAGTACCCCTCGGGCAGGGCTCGCTAATGAAAAACTGTTTTTT | CASTPRAGLANEKLFF